This T cell receptor (beta chain) originates from a study of T cell changes during pregnancy in multiple sclerosis. The data were produced by immunoSEQ multiplex PCR, yet TCRdb's version contains in-frame clones alone and is incomplete. The table includes about 20,000 clones, around 90% detected once. The origin of this receptor is a female donor in good health, enrolled as a control in a pregnancy study. The specimen was CD8+ T cells from peripheral blood mononuclear cells, collected in the third trimester of pregnancy.

This chain's CDR3 is CASRKGLAGGREQYF. The CDR3, as DNA: TGTGCCAGCAGGAAGGGACTAGCGGGAGGGCGTGAGCAGTACTTC. This chain links TRBV6-5 with TRBJ2-7; 16 bases line up with TRBD2. V gave up 6 bases and J gave up 7 bases; unmatched junction bases: 6. The CDR3 is made up of 15 amino acids. CDR1 is MNHEY and CDR2 is SVGAGI in the germline V gene.